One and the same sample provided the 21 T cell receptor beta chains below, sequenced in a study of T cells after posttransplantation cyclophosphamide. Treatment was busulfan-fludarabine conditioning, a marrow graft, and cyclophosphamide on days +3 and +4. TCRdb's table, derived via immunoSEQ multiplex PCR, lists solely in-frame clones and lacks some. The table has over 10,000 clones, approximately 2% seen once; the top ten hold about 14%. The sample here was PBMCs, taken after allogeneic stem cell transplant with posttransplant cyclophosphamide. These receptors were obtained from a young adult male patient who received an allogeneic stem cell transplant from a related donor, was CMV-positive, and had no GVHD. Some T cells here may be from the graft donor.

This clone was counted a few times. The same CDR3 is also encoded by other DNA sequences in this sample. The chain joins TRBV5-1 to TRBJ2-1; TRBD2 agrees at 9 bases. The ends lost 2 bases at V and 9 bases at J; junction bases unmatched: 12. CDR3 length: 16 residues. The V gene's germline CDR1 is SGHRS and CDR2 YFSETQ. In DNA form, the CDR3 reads TGCGCCAGCAGCTTTAGCGGGGGCCCCTCTTCGGGTGAGCAGTTCTTC. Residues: CASSFSGGPSSGEQFF.

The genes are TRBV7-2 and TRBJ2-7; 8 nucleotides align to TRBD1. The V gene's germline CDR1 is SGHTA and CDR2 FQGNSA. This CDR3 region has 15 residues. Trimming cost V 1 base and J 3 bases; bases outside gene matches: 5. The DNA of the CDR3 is TGTGCCAGCAGCTTAGAGCACAGGGGGTACTACGAGCAGTACTTC. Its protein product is CASSLEHRGYYEQYF.

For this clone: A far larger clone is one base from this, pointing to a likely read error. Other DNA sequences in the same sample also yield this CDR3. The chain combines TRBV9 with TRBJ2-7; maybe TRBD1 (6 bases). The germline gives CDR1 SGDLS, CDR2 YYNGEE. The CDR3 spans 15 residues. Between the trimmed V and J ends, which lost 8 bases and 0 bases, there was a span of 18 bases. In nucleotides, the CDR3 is TGTGCCAGTAGCCCCTTAGAGGACAGCTCCTACGAGCAGTACTTC. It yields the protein CASSPLEDSSYEQYF.

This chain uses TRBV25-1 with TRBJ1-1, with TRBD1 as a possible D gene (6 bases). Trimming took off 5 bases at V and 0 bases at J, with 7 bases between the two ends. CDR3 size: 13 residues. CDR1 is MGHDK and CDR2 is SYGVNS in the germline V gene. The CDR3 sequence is CASSTGLNTEAFF. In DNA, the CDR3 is TGTGCCAGCAGTACAGGGTTGAACACTGAAGCTTTCTTT.

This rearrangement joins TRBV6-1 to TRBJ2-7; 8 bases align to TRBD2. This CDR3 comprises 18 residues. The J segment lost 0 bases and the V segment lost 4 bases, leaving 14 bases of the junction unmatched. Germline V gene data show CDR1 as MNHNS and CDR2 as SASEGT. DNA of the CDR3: TGTGCCAGCAGTGTCCCCTCAGGCGGGGGGATCCTCTCCTACGAGCAGTACTTC. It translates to CASSVPSGGGILSYEQYF.

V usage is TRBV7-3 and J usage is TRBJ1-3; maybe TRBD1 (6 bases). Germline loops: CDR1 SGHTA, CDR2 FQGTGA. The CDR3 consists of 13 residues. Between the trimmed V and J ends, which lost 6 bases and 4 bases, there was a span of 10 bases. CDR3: CASRSQGGNTIYF. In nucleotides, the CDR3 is TGTGCCAGCAGGTCTCAGGGGGGAAACACCATATATTTT. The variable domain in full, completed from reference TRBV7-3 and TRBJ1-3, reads GAGVSQTPSNKVTEKGKYVELRCDPISGHTALYWYRQSLGQGPEFLIYFQGTGAADDSGLPNDRFFAVRPEGSVSTLKIQRTERGDSAVYLCASRSQGGNTIYFGEGSWLTVV.

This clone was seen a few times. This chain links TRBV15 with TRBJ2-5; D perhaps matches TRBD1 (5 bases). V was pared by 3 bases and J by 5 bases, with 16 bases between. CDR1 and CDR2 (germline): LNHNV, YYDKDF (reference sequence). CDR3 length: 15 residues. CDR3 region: CATSRWQGSPETQYF. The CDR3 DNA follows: TGTGCCACCAGCAGGTGGCAGGGATCCCCGGAGACCCAGTACTTC.

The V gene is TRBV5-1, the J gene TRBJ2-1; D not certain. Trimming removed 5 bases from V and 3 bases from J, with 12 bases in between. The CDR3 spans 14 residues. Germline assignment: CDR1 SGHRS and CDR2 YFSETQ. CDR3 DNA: TGCGCCAGCAGGTCCTCCCTAGGCTACAATGAGCAGTTCTTC. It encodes CASRSSLGYNEQFF.

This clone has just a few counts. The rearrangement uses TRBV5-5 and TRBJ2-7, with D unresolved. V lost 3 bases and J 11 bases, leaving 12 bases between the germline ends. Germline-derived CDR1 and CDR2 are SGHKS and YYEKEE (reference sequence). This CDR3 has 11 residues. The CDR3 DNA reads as TGTGCCAGCAGCTCGACACCGGTGGAGTACTTC. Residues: CASSSTPVEYF. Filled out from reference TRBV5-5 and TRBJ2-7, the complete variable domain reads DAGVTQSPTHLIKTRGQQVTLRCSPISGHKSVSWYQQVLGQGPQFIFQYYEKEERGRGNFPDRFSARQFPNYSSELNVNALLLGDSALYLCASSSTPVEYFGPGTRLTVT.

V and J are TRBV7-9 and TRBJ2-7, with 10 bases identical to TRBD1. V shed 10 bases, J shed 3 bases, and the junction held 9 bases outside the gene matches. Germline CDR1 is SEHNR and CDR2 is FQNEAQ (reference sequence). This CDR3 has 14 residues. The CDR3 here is CATEKGQGNYEQYF. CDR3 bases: TGTGCCACCGAGAAGGGACAGGGGAACTACGAGCAGTACTTC.

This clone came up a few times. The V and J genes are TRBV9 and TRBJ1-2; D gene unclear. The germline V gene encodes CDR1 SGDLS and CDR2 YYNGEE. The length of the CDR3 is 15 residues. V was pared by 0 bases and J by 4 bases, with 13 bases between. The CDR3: CASSVAGVGSYGYTF. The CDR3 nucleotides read TGTGCCAGCAGCGTAGCCGGAGTTGGCTCCTATGGCTACACCTTC.

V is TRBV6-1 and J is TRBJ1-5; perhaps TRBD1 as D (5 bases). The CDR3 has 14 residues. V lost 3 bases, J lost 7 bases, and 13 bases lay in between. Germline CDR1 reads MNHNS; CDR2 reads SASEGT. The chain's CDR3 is CASSEWKWGQPQHF. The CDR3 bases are TGTGCCAGCAGTGAGTGGAAGTGGGGCCAGCCCCAGCATTTT.

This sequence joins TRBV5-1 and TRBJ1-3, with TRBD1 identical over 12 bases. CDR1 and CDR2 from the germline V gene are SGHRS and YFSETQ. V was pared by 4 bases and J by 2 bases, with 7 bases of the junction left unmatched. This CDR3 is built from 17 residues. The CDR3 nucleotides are TGCGCCAGCAGCCCCGGGACAGGGGGCTTACCTGGAAACACCATATATTTT. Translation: CASSPGTGGLPGNTIYF.

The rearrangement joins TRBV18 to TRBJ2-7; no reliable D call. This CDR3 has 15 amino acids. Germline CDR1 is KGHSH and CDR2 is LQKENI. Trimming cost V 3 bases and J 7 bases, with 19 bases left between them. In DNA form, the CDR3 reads TGTGCCAGCTCACCCAACACCGAGGATATAAGGGAGCAGTACTTC. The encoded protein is CASSPNTEDIREQYF.

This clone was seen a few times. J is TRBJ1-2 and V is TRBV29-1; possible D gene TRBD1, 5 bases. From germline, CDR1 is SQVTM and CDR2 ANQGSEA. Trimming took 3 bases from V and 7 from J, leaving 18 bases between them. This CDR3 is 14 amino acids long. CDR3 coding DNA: TGCAGCGTTGATAAGGGGACGGGGAGGGTTGGCTACACCTTC. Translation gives CSVDKGTGRVGYTF.

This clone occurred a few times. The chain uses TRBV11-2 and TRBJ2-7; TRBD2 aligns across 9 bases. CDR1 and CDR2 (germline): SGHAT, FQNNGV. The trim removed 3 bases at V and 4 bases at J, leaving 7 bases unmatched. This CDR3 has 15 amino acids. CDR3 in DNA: TGTGCCAGCAGCTTCGGTAGCGGGGGATATTACGAGCAGTACTTC. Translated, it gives CASSFGSGGYYEQYF.

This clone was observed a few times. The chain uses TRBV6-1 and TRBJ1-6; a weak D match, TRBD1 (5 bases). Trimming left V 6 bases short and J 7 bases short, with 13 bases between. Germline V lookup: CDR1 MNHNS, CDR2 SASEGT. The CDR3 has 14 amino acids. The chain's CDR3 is CASRPDRTNSPLHF. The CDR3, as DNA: TGTGCCAGCAGACCAGACAGAACCAATTCACCCCTCCACTTT.

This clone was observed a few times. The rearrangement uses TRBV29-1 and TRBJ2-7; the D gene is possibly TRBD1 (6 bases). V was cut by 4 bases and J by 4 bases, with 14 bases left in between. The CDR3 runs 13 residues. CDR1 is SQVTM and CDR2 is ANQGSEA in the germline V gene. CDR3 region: CSVGSGQRYEQYF. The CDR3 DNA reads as TGCAGCGTTGGAAGTGGACAGAGATACGAGCAGTACTTC.

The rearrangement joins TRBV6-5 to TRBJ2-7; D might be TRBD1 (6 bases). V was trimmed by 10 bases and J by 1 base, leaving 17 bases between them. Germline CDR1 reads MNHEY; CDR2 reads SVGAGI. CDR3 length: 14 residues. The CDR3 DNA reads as TGTGCCACCACAGGGCTCAGGGGATCCTACGAGCAGTACTTC. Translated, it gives CATTGLRGSYEQYF.

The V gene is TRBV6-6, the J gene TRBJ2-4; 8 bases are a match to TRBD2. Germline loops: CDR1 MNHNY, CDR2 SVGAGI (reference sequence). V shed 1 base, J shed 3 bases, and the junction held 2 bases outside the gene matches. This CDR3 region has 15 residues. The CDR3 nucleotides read TGTGCCAGCAGTTACTGGACTAGCTACAAAAACATTCAGTACTTC. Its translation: CASSYWTSYKNIQYF.

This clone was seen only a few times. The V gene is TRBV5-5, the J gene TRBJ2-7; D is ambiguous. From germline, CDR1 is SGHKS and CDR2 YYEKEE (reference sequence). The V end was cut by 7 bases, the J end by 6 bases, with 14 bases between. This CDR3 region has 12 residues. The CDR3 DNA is TGTGCCAGCTCGGGTCTCCTCACCGAGCAGTACTTC. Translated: CASSGLLTEQYF.